The TCR beta chain described here comes from a study of control samples from healthy donors and cancer patients. The length of the CDR3 is 18 residues. The germline V gene encodes CDR1 SGHTA and CDR2 FQGTGA. V shed 0 bases, J shed 0 bases, and the junction held 5 bases outside the gene matches. Some clones are missing from TCRdb's copy, which holds only in-frame ones; the method was immunoSEQ multiplex PCR. The sample carries some 99,000 clones, approximately 90% recorded once. The rearrangement joins TRBV7-3 to TRBJ2-6; 7 bases fit TRBD1. The TCR originated in a human donor in good health. The donor label of this sample is uncertain. Sample: blood. The chain's CDR3 is CASSLTGTVNSGANVLTF. The CDR3 coding sequence is TGTGCCAGCAGCTTAACCGGGACAGTCAACTCTGGGGCCAACGTCCTGACTTTC.